This T cell receptor beta chain was sequenced for a study of long-term antiretroviral therapy in people with HIV. Study as a whole: The oldest specimens predate the 2015 immediate-ART recommendation by about a decade.

J lost 2 bases, V lost 6 bases, and 5 bases had no gene match. This CDR3 spans 14 amino acids. Germline V CDR1 and CDR2: SGHRS, YFSETQ. Every specimen held between roughly 0.9-10 million cryopreserved PBMC. These were thawed and washed before DNA extraction. Investigators performed immunoSEQ version v3.0 at survey level. Produced via immunoSEQ multiplex PCR; TCRdb's table is partial and in-frame only. This sample carries fewer than 20,000 clones, 78% of them seen once, and the ten largest clones take roughly an eighth. The chain carries TRBV5-1 and TRBJ2-5; TRBD2 matches at 9 bases. The sample here was unsorted PBMCs, taken 0.3 years after starting antiretroviral therapy. The TCR sequence derives from a woman in her 50s with HIV. This chain's CDR3 is CASKGGGEQETQYF. In DNA form, the CDR3 reads TGCGCCAGCAAGGGCGGGGGGGAACAAGAGACCCAGTACTTC.